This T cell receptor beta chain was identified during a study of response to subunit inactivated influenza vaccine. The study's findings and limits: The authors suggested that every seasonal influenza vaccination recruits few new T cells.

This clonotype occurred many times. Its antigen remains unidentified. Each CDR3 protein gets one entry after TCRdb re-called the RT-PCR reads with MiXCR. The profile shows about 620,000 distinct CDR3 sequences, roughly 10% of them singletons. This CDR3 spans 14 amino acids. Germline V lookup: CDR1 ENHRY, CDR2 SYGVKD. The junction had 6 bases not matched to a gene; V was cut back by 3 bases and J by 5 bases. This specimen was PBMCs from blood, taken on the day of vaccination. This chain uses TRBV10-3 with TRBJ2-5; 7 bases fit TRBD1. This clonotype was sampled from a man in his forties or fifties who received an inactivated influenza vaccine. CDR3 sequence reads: CAISDDRESETQYF. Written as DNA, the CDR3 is TGTGCCATCAGTGACGACAGGGAGAGTGAGACCCAGTACTTC.